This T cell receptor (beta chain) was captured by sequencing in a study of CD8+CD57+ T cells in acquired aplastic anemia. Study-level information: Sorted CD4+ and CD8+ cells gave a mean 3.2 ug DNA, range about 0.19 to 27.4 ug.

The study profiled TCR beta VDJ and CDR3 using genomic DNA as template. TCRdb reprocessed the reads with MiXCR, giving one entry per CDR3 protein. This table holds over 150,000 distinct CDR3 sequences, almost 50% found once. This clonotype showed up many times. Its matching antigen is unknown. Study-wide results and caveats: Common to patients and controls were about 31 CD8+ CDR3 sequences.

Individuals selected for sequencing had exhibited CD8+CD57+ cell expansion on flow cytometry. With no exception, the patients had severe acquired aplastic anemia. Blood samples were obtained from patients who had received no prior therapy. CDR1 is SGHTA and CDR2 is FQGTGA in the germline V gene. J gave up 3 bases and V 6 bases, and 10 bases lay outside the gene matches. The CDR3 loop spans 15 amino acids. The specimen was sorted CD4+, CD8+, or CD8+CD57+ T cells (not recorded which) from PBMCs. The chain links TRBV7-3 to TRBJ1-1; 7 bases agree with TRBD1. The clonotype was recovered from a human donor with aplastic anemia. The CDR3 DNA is TGTGCCAGCAGTCAAGAAGGGGGCGGGTACACTGAAGCTTTCTTT. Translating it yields CASSQEGGGYTEAFF.